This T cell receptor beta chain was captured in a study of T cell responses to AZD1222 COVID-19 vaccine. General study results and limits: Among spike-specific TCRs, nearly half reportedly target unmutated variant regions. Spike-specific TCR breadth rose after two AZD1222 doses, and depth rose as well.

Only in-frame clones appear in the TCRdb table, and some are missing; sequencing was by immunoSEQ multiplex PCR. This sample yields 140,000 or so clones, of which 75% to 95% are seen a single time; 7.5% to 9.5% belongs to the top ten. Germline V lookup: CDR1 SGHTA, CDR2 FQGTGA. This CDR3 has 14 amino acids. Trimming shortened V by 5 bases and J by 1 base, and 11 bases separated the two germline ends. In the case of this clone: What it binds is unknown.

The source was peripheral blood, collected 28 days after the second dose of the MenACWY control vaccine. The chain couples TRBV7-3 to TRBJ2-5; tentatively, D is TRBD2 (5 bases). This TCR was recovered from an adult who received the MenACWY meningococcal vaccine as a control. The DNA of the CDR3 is TGTGCCAGCAGCCCTGCCGGGGTCCAAGAGACCCAGTACTTC. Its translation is CASSPAGVQETQYF.